This T cell receptor beta chain is from a study of T cell responses to AZD1222 COVID-19 vaccine. Only in-frame clones appear in the TCRdb table, and some are missing; sequencing was by immunoSEQ multiplex PCR. Of 110,000 to 150,000 clones detected, roughly 90% appear once; the ten largest clones hold just over 3%. Study-level findings and limits: Just 5 or 6 AZD1222 recipients tested seropositive at baseline. Unmutated variant regions are reportedly targeted by nearly half of spike-specific TCRs. Vaccine-associated CD4 TCRs ranged over spike, dominating at 160-218 and 743-854. White British donors predominated, females outnumbered males, and clonal diversity was possibly underestimated.

CDR1 GTSNPN and CDR2 SVGIG come from the germline V gene (reference sequence). CDR3 length: 13 amino acids. V was clipped by 2 bases and J by 4 bases, with 11 bases between them. This clone is a singleton in its sample. What it binds is not known. The TCR was taken from an adult in good health. The rearrangement joins TRBV30 to TRBJ1-1; the D gene is possibly TRBD1 (5 bases). The material was peripheral blood, obtained on day 0 of AZD1222 vaccination. CDR3 in DNA: TGTGCCTGGAGTAGCGACAGACTCACTGAAGCTTTCTTT. Its protein is CAWSSDRLTEAFF.